Below are 20 T cell receptor beta chains sequenced from a single sample in a study of T cell responses to AZD1222 COVID-19 vaccine. The protocol was immunoSEQ multiplex PCR, while the TCRdb copy is restricted to in-frame clones and leaves out a portion. Of 88,000 or so clones in the sample, roughly nine tenths were seen once. The starting material was peripheral blood, obtained on day 0 of AZD1222 vaccination. The receptors come from an adult in good health.

The chain has TRBV3-1 (or the pseudogene TRBV3-2) and TRBJ1-3; no reliable D call. Germline values: CDR1 LGHDT, CDR2 YNNKEL (reference sequence). The length of the CDR3 is 15 residues. The V gene lost 1 base and the J gene lost 3 bases, with 10 bases spanning the gap. The CDR3 loop is CASSQGTHRGNTIYF. CDR3 DNA: TGTGCCAGCAGCCAAGGCACGCACCGTGGAAACACCATATATTTT.

J is TRBJ2-1 and V is TRBV20-1; D is uncertain. V was shortened by 3 bases and J by 4 bases, with 10 bases between the two germline ends. The germline CDR1 and CDR2 sequences are DFQATT and SNEGSKA (reference sequence). CDR3 length equals 13 residues. The CDR3 bases are TGCAGTGCTAGTTTAACTCTATACAATGAGCAGTTCTTC. Translated: CSASLTLYNEQFF.

The chain uses TRBV6-4 and TRBJ1-2; tentative D call: TRBD1 (6 bases). The CDR3 has 14 residues. Looked up from germline, CDR1 is MRHNA and CDR2 is SNTAGT. Deletions cut 1 base from V and 7 bases from J, with 13 bases between. For the CDR3, the DNA is TGTGCCAGCAGTGACTTCAGGGGATCTCGTGGCTACACCTTC. Translation gives CASSDFRGSRGYTF.

This clone was counted a single time. Other DNA sequences in the sample encode the same CDR3. V and J are TRBV19 and TRBJ2-2; D possibly corresponds to TRBD1 (5 bases). V lost 3 bases, J lost 6 bases, and 11 bases lay in between. Per the germline V gene, CDR1 is LNHDA and CDR2 is SQIVND (reference sequence). This CDR3 comprises 14 residues. CDR3 loop: CASSIVGLAGELFF. CDR3 coding DNA: TGTGCCAGTAGTATTGTGGGGCTCGCCGGGGAGCTGTTTTTT.

V and J are TRBV9 and TRBJ1-3; D may be TRBD1 (5 bases). Germline V gene data show CDR1 as SGDLS and CDR2 as YYNGEE. Trimming pared 0 bases from V and 4 bases from J, leaving 8 bases between. The CDR3 totals 14 residues. CDR3 loop: CASSVGTGGNTIYF. CDR3 nucleotides: TGTGCCAGCAGCGTAGGTACAGGAGGAAACACCATATATTTT.

The chain recombines TRBV5-1 with TRBJ2-3; TRBD1 is a possible D gene (6 bases). CDR3 size: 14 residues. Germline CDR1 is SGHRS and CDR2 is YFSETQ. The ends were cut back, 3 bases at V and 6 bases at J, with 14 bases in the middle. CDR3 bases: TGCGCCAGCAGCTCCCCAACCCAGGGGGATACGCAGTATTTT. This sequence encodes CASSSPTQGDTQYF.

The sample holds a few counts of this clone. The chain links TRBV5-1 to TRBJ1-1, with TRBD1 as a possible D gene (6 bases). Trimming stripped 3 bases from V and 6 bases from J, with 18 bases between. The CDR3 covers 15 residues. Looked up from germline, CDR1 is SGHRS and CDR2 is YFSETQ. In nucleotides, the CDR3 is TGCGCCAGCAGCTGGGGACCGACAGGTCTCGCTGAAGCTTTCTTT. Protein product: CASSWGPTGLAEAFF.

DNA of the CDR3: TGTGCCAGCAGCGTGATGGCAGGAAATGGTTACGAGCAGTACTTC. Translating it yields CASSVMAGNGYEQYF. J is TRBJ2-7 and V is TRBV7-3; D gene ambiguous. Trimming took off 5 bases at V and 4 bases at J, with 18 bases between the two ends. Germline loops: CDR1 SGHTA, CDR2 FQGTGA. The CDR3 runs 15 residues.

This chain links TRBV5-6 with TRBJ1-4; D gene ambiguous. Trimming took off 1 base at V and 7 bases at J, with 5 bases between the two ends. The CDR3 is 12 amino acids. Germline V gene sequence: CDR1 SGHDT, CDR2 YYEEEE. This chain's CDR3 is CASSLISEKLFF. CDR3 nucleotides: TGTGCCAGCAGCTTGATCAGTGAAAAACTGTTTTTT.

The chain employs TRBV5-6 and TRBJ1-3; the D is unclear. V lost 0 bases and J 0 bases, leaving 16 bases between the germline ends. Germline CDR1 and CDR2: SGHDT and YYEEEE. This CDR3 region has 18 residues. The CDR3 loop reads CASSLAGWAGSSGNTIYF. The CDR3 region has the DNA TGTGCCAGCAGCTTGGCCGGTTGGGCGGGGAGCTCTGGAAACACCATATATTTT. Looking up the rest from reference TRBV5-6 and TRBJ1-3 gives the full variable domain: DAGVTQSPTHLIKTRGQQVTLRCSPKSGHDTVSWYQQALGQGPQFIFQYYEEEERQRGNFPDRFSGHQFPNYSSELNVNALLLGDSALYLCASSLAGWAGSSGNTIYFGEGSWLTVV.

This chain joins TRBV7-3 and TRBJ2-1; no definite D call. CDR1 and CDR2 (germline): SGHTA, FQGTGA. This CDR3 region has 14 residues. The V end lost 3 bases, the J end lost 4 bases, and 10 bases lay between the germline ends. In DNA form, the CDR3 reads TGTGCCAGCAGCTTCGTCCATCCTTACAATGAGCAGTTCTTC. Protein: CASSFVHPYNEQFF.

The chain recombines TRBV10-3 with TRBJ1-2; D not resolved. There are 16 residues in the CDR3. Germline CDR1 reads ENHRY; CDR2 reads SYGVKD. Trimming removed 0 bases at V and 2 bases at J, with 13 bases between. The CDR3 region is CAISESILGRNYGYTF. DNA for the CDR3: TGTGCCATCAGTGAGTCGATTTTAGGACGGAACTATGGCTACACCTTC.

V gene TRBV15 combines with J gene TRBJ1-1; D is unclear. V was clipped by 0 bases and J by 8 bases, with 4 bases between them. The germline V gene encodes CDR1 LNHNV and CDR2 YYDKDF (reference sequence). The CDR3 is made up of 11 amino acids. CDR3 region: CATSRDQEAFF. The DNA for the CDR3 is TGTGCCACCAGCAGAGACCAAGAAGCTTTCTTT.

The rearrangement links TRBV27 to TRBJ2-1; 7 positions match TRBD2. Germline-derived CDR1 and CDR2 are MNHEY and SMNVEV (reference sequence). V was clipped by 0 bases and J by 6 bases; unmatched bases: 11. CDR3 length equals 17 residues. Written as DNA, the CDR3 is TGTGCCAGCAGTTTATCTCCTTTTGAGCGGGGTCCCAATGAGCAGTTCTTC. Translating gives CASSLSPFERGPNEQFF.

V and J are TRBV6-1 and TRBJ1-2; D unresolved. The CDR3 extends over 10 amino acids. Trimming left V 2 bases short and J 13 bases short, with 8 bases between. Germline loops: CDR1 MNHNS, CDR2 SASEGT. For the CDR3, the DNA is TGTGCCAGCAGTGAAACTGTCCTCACCTTC. It encodes CASSETVLTF.

The chain joins TRBV7-8 to TRBJ1-6, with D hard to call. V dropped 4 bases and J dropped 6 bases, with 10 bases sitting between them. Germline CDR1 SGHVS, CDR2 FQNEAQ. The CDR3 runs 14 residues. Here the CDR3 DNA reads TGTGCCAGCAGCTCGAATCGGCTTAATTCACCCCTCCACTTT. Translating gives CASSSNRLNSPLHF.

The chain has TRBV20-1 and TRBJ2-7, with TRBD2 identical over 7 bases. This CDR3 comprises 13 residues. CDR1 is DFQATT and CDR2 is SNEGSKA in the germline V gene (reference sequence). V shed 6 bases, J shed 3 bases, and the junction held 8 bases outside the gene matches. The CDR3 DNA reads TGCAGTGCCAGTCCTGGGGGGGACTACGAGCAGTACTTC. It encodes CSASPGGDYEQYF.

This clone was detected once. The chain combines TRBV9 with TRBJ2-2; 11 bases agree with TRBD1. The CDR3 runs to 16 residues. Trimming took 2 bases from V and 4 from J; bases not matched to a gene: 4. In germline, CDR1 is SGDLS, CDR2 YYNGEE. The CDR3 loop is CASSVSGTGGTGELFF. The DNA for the CDR3 is TGTGCCAGCAGCGTTTCCGGGACAGGGGGCACCGGGGAGCTGTTTTTT.

This sequence joins TRBV4-1 and TRBJ1-2, with TRBD1 identical over 7 bases. The CDR3 is 14 amino acids. The V segment lost 0 bases and the J segment 6 bases; nucleotides outside the gene matches: 4. The germline V gene encodes CDR1 MGHRA and CDR2 YSYEKL. The CDR3 loop is CASSQDQGDNGYTF. CDR3 bases: TGCGCCAGCAGCCAAGATCAGGGGGATAATGGCTACACCTTC.

The genes are TRBV19 and TRBJ2-1, with D perhaps matching TRBD1 or TRBD2 (5 bases each). Germline V gene lookup returns CDR1 LNHDA and CDR2 SQIVND (reference sequence). This CDR3 is built from 19 residues. V gave up 6 bases and J gave up 4 bases, with 28 bases separating them. CDR3 bases: TGTGCCAGTAGGGCCGACACCGCAACAACGGGACGAACTTACAATGAGCAGTTCTTC. Its protein is CASRADTATTGRTYNEQFF.